This T cell receptor beta chain comes out of a study of beta chain features in type 1 diabetes (dated by TCRdb to the late 2010s). Describing the broader study: Mean age, gender distribution, total cell number and subset yield did not differ between patients and healthy donors. A total of 85 million to 140 million sorted cells were examined across all samples, and the number of cells per subset was strongly correlated with RNA yield. The study compared TCRB repertoires of sorted circulating CD4+ T cell subsets between recently diagnosed type 1 diabetes patients and matched healthy donors. Regulatory and stem cell-like memory subsets were obtained from only 8 patients and roughly eight healthy donors, while naive and central memory subsets were obtained from all 30 or so donors.

Overall study outcomes, separate from this receptor: Naive, central memory and regulatory TCRB repertoires appeared to be more alike among patients than among healthy donors. Patients with type 1 diabetes made fewer insertions and deleted more nucleotides at VDJ recombination sites, implying thymic rearrangement abnormalities. Because cDNA was sequenced instead of genomic DNA, highly expressing activated cells could be over-represented, though the groups showed no difference in activation or CD3 levels. A moderate but significant shortening of TCRB CDR3 length was observed in type 1 diabetes patients in all four CD4+ subsets. Shorter templates might be favored by PCR, yet because patient and control samples were amplified and corrected together, any such skew would affect both groups equally. HLA sub-analyses involved small numbers of individuals, so any influence of HLA type on TCRB rearrangement remained unresolved.

Each donor gave one peripheral blood draw, averaging roughly 100 mL, which was collected into heparinised tubes. Using a panel that included CD45RO, CCR7, CD25, CD127, CD95 and CD27, naive, central memory, regulatory and stem cell-like memory CD4+ T cells were sorted on a BD FACSAria II. Purity was above 95% for every sorted population. PBMCs were isolated immediately by Lymphoprep density gradient centrifugation and stained directly without culture. Samples were stained and sorted in pairs, with one healthy donor and one patient per experiment, so that batch effects were minimized. Based on the germline V gene (reference sequence), the CDR1 and CDR2 sequences are LNHDA and SQIVND. Measured from the cysteine to the phenylalanine, the CDR3 is 13 residues long. This entry keeps only the CDR3 DNA: 39 bases, framed from base 1. The germline V end is reduced by 4 bases and the J end by 2 bases; junction bases left unmatched: 1.

As concerns this clone: The clone's antigen remains unknown. Base qualities are not at hand, and no much larger clone is one base apart.

The entire isolated RNA was reverse transcribed using the High Capacity cDNA Reverse Transcription Kit, and thus expressed TCRB transcripts were sequenced. Naive, central memory and regulatory T cell samples underwent deep immunoSEQ sequencing, averaging around 3.9 million total reads per sample. Sorted cells were lysed in RLT buffer, and RNA was extracted using DNase-treated RNeasy Micro or Mini kits according to cell number. To prevent cross-contamination, every cell subset was processed on its own, while patient and healthy donor samples were processed together. The immunoSEQ multiplex PCR was used to amplify TCRB sequences from cDNA, generating 87-bp fragments that spanned the CDR3 region. Sequencing of the amplicons was performed on the Illumina HiSeq platform. Per the source publication's procedure: Synthetic template baselines were used to correct PCR bias computationally, reads within Hamming distance 2 were collapsed, and singletons that could not be merged were discarded. Reads were aligned against IMGT so that V, D and J genes, CDR3 length and insertions or deletions at six rearrangement sites could be assigned. Within each subset, clonotype counts were normalized to the number of sorted cells before true diversity and Gini coefficients were calculated with the tcR R package. Repertoire sharing was quantified using the overlap coefficient calculated on TCRB nucleotide sequences. Out-of-frame TCRB sequences from naive cells were analyzed to stand in for the pre-selection repertoire. TCRdb carries this immuneACCESS record with in-frame sequences only. Its versions omit some clonotypes, under half of them owing to an unresolved V gene in the studies checked, with the rest unexplained. That table furnishes V, J and clone size, whereas the DNA furnished D and trimming. The sample table shows a few hundred thousand clones, and around 24% are seen once. Approximately 0.011% of the sample is held by the ten biggest clonotypes.

Specimen: naive CD4+ T cells from blood. This specimen's cell subset or site label, interpreted: true naive CD4+ T cells. The V and J genes are TRBV19 and TRBJ2-5, and 7 bases in between align with TRBD2. This TCR came from a woman between 25 and 40 years old with type 1 diabetes. The nucleotide sequence reads as follows: TGTGCCAGTAGTAAAGCGGGGCAAGAGACCCAGTACTTC. It codes for CASSKAGQETQYF.